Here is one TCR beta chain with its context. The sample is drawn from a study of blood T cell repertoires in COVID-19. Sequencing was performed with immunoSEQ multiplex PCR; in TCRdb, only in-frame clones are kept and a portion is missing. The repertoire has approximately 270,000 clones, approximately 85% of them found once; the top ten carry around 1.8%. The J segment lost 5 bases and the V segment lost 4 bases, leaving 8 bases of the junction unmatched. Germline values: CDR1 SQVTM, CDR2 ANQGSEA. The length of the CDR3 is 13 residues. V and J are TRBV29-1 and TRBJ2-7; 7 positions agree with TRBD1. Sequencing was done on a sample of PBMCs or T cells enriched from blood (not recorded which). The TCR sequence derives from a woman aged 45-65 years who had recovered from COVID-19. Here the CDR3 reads CSVGNVRGHEQYF. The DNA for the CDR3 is TGCAGCGTTGGGAACGTTAGGGGGCACGAGCAGTACTTC.